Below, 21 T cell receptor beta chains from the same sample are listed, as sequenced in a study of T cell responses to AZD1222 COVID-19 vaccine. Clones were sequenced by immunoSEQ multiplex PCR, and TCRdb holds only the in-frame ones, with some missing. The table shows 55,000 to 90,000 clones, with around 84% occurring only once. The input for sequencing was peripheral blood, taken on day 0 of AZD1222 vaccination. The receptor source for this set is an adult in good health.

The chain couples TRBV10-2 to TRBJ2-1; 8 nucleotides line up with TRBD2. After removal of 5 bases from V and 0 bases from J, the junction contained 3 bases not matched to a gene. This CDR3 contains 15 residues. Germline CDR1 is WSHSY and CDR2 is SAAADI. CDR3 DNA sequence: TGCGCCAGCAGTCGCGGGGGGAGCTCCTACAATGAGCAGTTCTTC. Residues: CASSRGGSSYNEQFF.

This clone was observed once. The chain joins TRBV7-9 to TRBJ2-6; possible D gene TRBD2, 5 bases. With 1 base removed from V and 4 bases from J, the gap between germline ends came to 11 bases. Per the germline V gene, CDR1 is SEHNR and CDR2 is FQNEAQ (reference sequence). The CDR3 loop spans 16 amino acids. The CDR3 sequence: CASSLGTSLGANVLTF. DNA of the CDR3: TGTGCCAGCAGCTTAGGGACTTCCTTAGGGGCCAACGTCCTGACTTTC.

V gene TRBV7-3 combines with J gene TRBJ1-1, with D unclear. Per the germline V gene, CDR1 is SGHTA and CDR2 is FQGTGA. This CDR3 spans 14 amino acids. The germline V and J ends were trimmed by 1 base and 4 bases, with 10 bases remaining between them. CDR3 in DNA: TGTGCCAGCAGCTTAAGGGCGTATAGCACTGAAGCTTTCTTT. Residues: CASSLRAYSTEAFF. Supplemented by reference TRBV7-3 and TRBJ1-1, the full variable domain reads GAGVSQTPSNKVTEKGKYVELRCDPISGHTALYWYRQSLGQGPEFLIYFQGTGAADDSGLPNDRFFAVRPEGSVSTLKIQRTERGDSAVYLCASSLRAYSTEAFFGQGTRLTVV.

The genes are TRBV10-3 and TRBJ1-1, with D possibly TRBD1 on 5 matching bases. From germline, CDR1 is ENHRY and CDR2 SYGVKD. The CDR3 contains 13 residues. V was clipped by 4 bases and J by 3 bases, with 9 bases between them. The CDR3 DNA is TGTGCCATCAGTGTCGAGGGACACACTGAAGCTTTCTTT. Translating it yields CAISVEGHTEAFF.

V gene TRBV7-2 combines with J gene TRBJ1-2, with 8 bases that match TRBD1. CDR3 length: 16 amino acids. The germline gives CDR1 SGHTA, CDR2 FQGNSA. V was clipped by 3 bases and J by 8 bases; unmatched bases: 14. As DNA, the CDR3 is TGTGCCAGCAGCTTCGGCCCGCCCAGGGGGCGCGAAGGCTACACCTTC. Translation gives CASSFGPPRGREGYTF.

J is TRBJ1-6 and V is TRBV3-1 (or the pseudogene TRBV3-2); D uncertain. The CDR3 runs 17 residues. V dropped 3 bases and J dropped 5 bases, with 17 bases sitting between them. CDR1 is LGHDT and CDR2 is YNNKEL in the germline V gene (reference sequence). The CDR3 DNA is TGTGCCAGCAGCCAGGGCGTATTGCGGACGGATAATTCACCCCTCCACTTT. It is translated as CASSQGVLRTDNSPLHF.

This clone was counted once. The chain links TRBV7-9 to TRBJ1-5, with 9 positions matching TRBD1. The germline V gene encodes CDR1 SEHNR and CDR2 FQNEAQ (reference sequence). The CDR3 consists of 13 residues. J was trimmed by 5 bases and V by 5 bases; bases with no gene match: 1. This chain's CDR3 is CASSRTGDQPQHF. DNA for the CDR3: TGTGCCAGCAGCCGGACAGGGGATCAGCCCCAGCATTTT.

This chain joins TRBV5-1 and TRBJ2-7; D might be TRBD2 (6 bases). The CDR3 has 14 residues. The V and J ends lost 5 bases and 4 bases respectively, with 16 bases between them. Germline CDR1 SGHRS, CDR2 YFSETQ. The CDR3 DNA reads TGCGCCAGCAGATACAGTACGGGGACTTACGAGCAGTACTTC. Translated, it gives CASRYSTGTYEQYF.

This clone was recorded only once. CDR3 in DNA: TGTGCCACACGAGCCCCGGCATCGACAGATACGCAGTATTTT. Amino acids: CATRAPASTDTQYF. The chain carries TRBV27 and TRBJ2-3; D gene unclear. The CDR3 totals 14 residues. V lost 10 bases, J lost 3 bases, and 17 bases lay in between. Germline V CDR1 and CDR2: MNHEY, SMNVEV (reference sequence).

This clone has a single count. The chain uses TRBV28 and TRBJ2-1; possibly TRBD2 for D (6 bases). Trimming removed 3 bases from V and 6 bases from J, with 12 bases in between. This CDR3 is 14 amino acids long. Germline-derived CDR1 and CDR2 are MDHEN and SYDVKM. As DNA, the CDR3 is TGTGCCAGCAGTTTTGGGGCGGGGCTCAATGAGCAGTTCTTC. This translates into CASSFGAGLNEQFF. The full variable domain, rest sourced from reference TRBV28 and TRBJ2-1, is DVKVTQSSRYLVKRTGEKVFLECVQDMDHENMFWYRQDPGLGLRLIYFSYDVKMKEKGDIPEGYSVSREKKERFSLILESASTNQTSMYLCASSFGAGLNEQFFGPGTRLTVL.

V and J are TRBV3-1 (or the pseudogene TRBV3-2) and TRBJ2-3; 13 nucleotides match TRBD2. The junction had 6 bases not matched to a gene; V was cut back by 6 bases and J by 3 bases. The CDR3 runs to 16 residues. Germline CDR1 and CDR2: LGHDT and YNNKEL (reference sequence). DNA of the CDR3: TGTGCCAGCAGGCGGCGACTAGCGGGGGGTACAGATACGCAGTATTTT. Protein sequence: CASRRRLAGGTDTQYF.

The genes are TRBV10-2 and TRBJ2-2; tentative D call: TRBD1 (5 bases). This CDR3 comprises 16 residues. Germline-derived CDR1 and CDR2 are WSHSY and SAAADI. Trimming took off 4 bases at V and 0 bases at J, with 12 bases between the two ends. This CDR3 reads CASSGKQASNTGELFF. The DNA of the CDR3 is TGCGCCAGCAGTGGGAAACAGGCTTCGAACACCGGGGAGCTGTTTTTT.

CDR3 nucleotides: TGCGCCAGCAGCTTGGTGTCGCCAGCACAGGGCAACTCTGGAAACACCATATATTTT. It codes for CASSLVSPAQGNSGNTIYF. The chain joins TRBV5-1 to TRBJ1-3; tentative D call: TRBD1 (6 bases). V lost 0 bases and J 0 bases, leaving 19 bases between the germline ends. The germline gives CDR1 SGHRS, CDR2 YFSETQ. This CDR3 comprises 19 residues.

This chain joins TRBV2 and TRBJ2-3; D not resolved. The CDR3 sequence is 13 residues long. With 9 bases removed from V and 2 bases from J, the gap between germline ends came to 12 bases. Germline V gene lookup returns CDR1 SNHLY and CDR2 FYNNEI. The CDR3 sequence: CARVGENTDTQYF. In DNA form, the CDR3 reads TGTGCCAGGGTCGGAGAGAACACAGATACGCAGTATTTT. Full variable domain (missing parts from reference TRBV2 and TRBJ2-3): EPEVTQTPSHQVTQMGQEVILRCVPISNHLYFYWYRQILGQKVEFLVSFYNNEISEKSEIFDDQFSVERPDGSNFTLKIRSTKLEDSAMYFCARVGENTDTQYFGPGTRLTVL.

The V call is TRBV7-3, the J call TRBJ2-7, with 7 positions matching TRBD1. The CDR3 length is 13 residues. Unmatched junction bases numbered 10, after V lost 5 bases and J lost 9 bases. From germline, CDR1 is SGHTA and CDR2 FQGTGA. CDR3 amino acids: CASSPQGVGRQYF. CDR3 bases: TGTGCCAGCAGCCCGCAGGGGGTCGGGCGGCAGTACTTC.

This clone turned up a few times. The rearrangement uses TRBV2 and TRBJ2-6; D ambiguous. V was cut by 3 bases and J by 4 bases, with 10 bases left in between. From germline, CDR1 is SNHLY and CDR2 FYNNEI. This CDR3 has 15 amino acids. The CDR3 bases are TGTGCCAGCAGTGATGTGATTTCCGGGGCCAACGTCCTGACTTTC. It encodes CASSDVISGANVLTF.

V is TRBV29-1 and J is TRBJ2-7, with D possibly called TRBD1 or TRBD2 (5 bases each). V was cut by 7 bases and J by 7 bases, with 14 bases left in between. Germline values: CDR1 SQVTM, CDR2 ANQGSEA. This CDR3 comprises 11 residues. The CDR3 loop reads CSAGRGVEQYF. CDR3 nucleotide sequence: TGCAGCGCCGGTCGAGGGGTTGAGCAGTACTTC.

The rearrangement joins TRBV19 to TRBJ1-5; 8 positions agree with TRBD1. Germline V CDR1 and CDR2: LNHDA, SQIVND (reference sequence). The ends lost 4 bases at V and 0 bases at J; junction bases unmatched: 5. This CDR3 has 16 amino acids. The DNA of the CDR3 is TGTGCCAGTAGTACCCTGACAGGGGTTAGCAATCAGCCCCAGCATTTT. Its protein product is CASSTLTGVSNQPQHF.

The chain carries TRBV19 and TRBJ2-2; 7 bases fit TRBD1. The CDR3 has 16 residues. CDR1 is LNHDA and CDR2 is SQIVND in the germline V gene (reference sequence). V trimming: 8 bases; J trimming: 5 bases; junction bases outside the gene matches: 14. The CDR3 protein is CASSGQAPVVTGELFF. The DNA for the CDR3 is TGTGCCAGTTCCGGACAGGCTCCAGTGGTGACCGGGGAGCTGTTTTTT.

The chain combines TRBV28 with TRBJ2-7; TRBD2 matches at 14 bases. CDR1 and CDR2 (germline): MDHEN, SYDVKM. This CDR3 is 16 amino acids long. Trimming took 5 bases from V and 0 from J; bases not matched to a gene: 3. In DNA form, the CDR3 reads TGTGCCAGCAGTGGGACTAGCGGGGGTGGCTCCTACGAGCAGTACTTC. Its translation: CASSGTSGGGSYEQYF.

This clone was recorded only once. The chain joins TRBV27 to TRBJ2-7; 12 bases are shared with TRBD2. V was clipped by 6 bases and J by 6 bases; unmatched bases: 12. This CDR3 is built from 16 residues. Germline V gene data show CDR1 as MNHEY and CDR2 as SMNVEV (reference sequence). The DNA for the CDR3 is TGTGCCAGCAGCTCCGGACTAGCGGGGACCTTTCCCGAGCAGTACTTC. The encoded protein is CASSSGLAGTFPEQYF.